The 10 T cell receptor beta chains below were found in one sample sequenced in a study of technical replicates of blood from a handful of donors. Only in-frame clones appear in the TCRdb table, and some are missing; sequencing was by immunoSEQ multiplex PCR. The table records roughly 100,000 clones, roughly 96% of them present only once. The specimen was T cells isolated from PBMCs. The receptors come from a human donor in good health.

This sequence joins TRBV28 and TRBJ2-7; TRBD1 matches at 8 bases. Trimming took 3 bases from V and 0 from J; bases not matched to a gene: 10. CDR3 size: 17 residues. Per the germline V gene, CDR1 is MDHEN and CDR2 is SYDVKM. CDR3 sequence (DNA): TGTGCCAGCAGTTTCCCAAAGGGACAGGTTCCCTCCTACGAGCAGTACTTC. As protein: CASSFPKGQVPSYEQYF.

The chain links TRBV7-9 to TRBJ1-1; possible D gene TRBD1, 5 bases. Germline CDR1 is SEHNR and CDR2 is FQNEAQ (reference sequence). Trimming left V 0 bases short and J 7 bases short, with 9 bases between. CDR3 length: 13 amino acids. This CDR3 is CASSLAGGGEAFF. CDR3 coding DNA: TGTGCCAGCAGCTTAGCGGGGGGAGGTGAAGCTTTCTTT.

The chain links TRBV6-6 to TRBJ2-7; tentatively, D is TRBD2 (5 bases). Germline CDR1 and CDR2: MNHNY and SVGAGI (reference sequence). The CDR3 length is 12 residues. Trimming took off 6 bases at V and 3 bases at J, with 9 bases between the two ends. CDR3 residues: CASSLGGYEQYF. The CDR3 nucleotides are TGTGCCAGCAGCCTAGGAGGCTACGAGCAGTACTTC.

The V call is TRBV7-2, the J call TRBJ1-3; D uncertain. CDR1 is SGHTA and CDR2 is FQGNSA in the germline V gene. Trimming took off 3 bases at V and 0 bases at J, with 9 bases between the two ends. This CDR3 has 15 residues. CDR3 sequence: CASSFDNLSGNTIYF. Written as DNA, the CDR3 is TGTGCCAGCAGCTTTGACAACCTCTCTGGAAACACCATATATTTT.

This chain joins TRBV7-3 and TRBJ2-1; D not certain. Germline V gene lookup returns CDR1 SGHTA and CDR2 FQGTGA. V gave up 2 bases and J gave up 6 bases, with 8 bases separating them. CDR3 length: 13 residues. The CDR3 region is CASSLLGANEQFF. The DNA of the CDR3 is TGTGCCAGCAGCTTACTTGGAGCCAATGAGCAGTTCTTC.

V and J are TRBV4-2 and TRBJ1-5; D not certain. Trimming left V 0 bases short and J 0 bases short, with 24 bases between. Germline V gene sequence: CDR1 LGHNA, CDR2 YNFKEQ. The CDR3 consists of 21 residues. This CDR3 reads CASSQDLAHHTMPGSNQPQHF. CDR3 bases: TGTGCCAGCAGCCAAGATCTCGCCCATCATACGATGCCCGGTAGCAATCAGCCCCAGCATTTT.

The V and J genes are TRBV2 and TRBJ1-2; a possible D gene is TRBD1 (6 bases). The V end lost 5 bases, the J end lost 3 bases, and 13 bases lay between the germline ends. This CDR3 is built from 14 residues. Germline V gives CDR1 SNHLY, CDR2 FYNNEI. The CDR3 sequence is CASSYRDTDYGYTF. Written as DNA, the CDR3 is TGTGCCAGCAGTTATCGGGACACAGACTATGGCTACACCTTC.

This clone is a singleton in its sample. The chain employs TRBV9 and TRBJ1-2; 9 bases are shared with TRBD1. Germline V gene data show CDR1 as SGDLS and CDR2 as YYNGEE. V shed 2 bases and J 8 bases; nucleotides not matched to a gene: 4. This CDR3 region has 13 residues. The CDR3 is CASSVRDRDGYTF. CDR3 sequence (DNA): TGTGCCAGCAGCGTCCGGGACAGGGACGGCTACACCTTC.

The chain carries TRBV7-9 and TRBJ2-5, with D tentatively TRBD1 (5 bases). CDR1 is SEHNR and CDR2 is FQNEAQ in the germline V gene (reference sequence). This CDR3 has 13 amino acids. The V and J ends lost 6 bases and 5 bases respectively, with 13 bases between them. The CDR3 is CASRLGDGETQYF. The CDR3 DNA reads TGTGCCAGCAGGCTAGGGGATGGTGAGACCCAGTACTTC.

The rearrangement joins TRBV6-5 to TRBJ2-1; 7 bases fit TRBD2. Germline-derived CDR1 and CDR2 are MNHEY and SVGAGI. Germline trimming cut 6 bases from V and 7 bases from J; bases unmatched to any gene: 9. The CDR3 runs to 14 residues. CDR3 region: CASSQSGIGNEQFF. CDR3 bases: TGTGCCAGCAGCCAGAGCGGGATCGGTAATGAGCAGTTCTTC.